This T cell receptor beta chain originates from a study of T cell responses to AZD1222 COVID-19 vaccine. Here immunoSEQ multiplex PCR was the method, and the copy in TCRdb shows in-frame clones only, minus some. The sample lists about 130,000 clones, around nine tenths occurring once. This CDR3 region has 14 residues. Germline V gene data show CDR1 as GTSNPN and CDR2 as SVGIG (reference sequence). The junction had 5 bases not matched to a gene; V was cut back by 1 base and J by 5 bases. This specimen consisted of peripheral blood, obtained on day 0 of AZD1222 vaccination. The chain employs TRBV30 and TRBJ2-5, with 9 nucleotides matching TRBD1. This TCR was sampled from an adult in good health. This CDR3 is CAWSGTGVGETQYF. The CDR3 DNA is TGTGCCTGGAGTGGGACAGGGGTTGGGGAGACCCAGTACTTC.